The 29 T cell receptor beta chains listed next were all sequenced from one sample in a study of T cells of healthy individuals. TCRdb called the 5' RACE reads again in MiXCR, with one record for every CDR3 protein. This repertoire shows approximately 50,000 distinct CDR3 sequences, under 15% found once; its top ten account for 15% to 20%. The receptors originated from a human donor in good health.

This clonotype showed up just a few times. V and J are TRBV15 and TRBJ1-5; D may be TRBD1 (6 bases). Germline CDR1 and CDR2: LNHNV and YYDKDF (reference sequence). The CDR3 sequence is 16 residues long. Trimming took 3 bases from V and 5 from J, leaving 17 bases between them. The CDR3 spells CATSREHLDSYQPQHF. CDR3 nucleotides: TGTGCCACCAGCAGGGAGCATCTGGACAGTTATCAGCCCCAGCATTTT.

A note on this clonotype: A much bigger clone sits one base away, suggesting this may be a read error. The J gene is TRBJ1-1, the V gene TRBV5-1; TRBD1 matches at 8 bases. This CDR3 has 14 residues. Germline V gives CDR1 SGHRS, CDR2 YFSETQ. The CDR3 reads CASSWRQGRTVAFF. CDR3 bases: TGCGCCAGCAGCTGGCGACAGGGGAGGACTGTAGCTTTCTTT.

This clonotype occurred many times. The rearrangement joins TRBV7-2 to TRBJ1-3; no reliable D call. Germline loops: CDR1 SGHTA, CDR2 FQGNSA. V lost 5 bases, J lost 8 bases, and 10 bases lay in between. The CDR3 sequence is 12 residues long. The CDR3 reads CASSRTPYTIYF. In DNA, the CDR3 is TGTGCCAGCAGCAGAACGCCTTACACCATATATTTT.

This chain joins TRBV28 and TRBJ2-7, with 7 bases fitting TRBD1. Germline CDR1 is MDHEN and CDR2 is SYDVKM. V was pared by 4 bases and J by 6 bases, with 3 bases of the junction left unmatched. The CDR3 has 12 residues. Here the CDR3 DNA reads TGTGCCAGCAGTTCAGGGGGAAGCGAGCAGTACTTC. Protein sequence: CASSSGGSEQYF.

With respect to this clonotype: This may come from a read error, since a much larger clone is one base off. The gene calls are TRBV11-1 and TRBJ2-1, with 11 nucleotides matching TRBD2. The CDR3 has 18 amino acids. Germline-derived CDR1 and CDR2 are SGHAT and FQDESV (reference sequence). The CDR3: CASSLDRSSGGSHNKQFF. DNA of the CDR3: TGTGCCAGCAGCTTAGATCGCTCTAGCGGGGGGAGTCACAATAAGCAGTTCTTC.

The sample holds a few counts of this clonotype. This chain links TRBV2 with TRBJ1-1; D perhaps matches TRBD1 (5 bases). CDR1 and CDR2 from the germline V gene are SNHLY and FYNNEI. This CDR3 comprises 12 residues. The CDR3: CARKEGTSEAFF. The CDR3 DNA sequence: TGTGCGAGAAAAGAGGGGACCTCTGAAGCTTTCTTT. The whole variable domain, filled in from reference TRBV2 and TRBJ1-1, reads EPEVTQTPSHQVTQMGQEVILRCVPISNHLYFYWYRQILGQKVEFLVSFYNNEISEKSEIFDDQFSVERPDGSNFTLKIRSTKLEDSAMYFCARKEGTSEAFFGQGTRLTVV.

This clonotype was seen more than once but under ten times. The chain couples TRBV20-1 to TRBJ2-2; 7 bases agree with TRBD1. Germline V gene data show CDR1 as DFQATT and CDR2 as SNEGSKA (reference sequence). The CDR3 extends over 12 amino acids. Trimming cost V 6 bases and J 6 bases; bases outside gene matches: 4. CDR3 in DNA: TGCAGTGCCGATCAGGGGGCCGGGGAGCTGTTTTTT. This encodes CSADQGAGELFF.

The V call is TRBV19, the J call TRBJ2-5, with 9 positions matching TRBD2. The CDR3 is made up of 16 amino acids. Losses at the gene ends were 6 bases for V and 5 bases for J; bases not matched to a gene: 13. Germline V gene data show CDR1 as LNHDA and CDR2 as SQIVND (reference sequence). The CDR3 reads CASSGVAGVVRETQYF. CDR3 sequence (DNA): TGTGCCAGTAGCGGAGTAGCGGGAGTCGTACGGGAGACCCAGTACTTC.

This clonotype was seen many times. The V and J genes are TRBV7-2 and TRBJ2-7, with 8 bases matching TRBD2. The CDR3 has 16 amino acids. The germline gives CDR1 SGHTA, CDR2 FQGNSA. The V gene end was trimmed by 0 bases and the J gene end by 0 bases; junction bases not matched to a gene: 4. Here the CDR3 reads CASSLAPGGISYEQYF. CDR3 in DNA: TGTGCCAGCAGCTTAGCGCCGGGGGGGATCTCCTACGAGCAGTACTTC.

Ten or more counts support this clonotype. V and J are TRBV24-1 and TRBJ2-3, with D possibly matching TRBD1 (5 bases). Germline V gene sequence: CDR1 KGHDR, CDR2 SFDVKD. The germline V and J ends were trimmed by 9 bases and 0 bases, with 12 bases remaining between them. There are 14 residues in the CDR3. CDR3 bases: TGTGCCACCGAGGACACCGCTAGCACAGATACGCAGTATTTT. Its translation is CATEDTASTDTQYF.

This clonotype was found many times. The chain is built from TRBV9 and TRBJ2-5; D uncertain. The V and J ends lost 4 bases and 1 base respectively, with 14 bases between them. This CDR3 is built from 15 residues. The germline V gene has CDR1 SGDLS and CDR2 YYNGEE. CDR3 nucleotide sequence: TGTGCCAGCAGCAAAACCCCTATCCTCCAAGAGACCCAGTACTTC. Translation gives CASSKTPILQETQYF.

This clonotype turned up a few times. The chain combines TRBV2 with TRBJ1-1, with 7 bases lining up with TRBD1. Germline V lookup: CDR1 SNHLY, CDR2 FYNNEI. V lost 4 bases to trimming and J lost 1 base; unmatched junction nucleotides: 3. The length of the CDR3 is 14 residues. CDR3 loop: CASSGGTANTEAFF. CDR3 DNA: TGTGCCAGCAGTGGGGGGACAGCGAACACTGAAGCTTTCTTT.

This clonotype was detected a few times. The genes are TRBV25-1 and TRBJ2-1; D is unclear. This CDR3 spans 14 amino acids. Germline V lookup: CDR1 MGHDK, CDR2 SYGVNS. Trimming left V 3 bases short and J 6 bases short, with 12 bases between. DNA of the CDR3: TGTGCCAGCAGTGAGGATTGGGTTCCCAATGAGCAGTTCTTC. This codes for CASSEDWVPNEQFF.

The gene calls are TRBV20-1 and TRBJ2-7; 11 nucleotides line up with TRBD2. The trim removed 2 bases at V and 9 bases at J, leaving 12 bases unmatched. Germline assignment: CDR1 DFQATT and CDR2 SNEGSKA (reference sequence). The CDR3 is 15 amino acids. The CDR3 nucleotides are TGCAGTGCTAGATCCGGGACTAGCGGTACTTTCGTGCAGTACTTC. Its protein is CSARSGTSGTFVQYF.

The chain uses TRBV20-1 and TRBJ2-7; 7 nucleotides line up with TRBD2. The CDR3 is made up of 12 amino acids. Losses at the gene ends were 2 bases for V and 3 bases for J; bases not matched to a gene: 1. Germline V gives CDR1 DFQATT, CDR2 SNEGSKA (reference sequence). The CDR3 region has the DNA TGCAGTGCTAGACTAGCGGACTACGAGCAGTACTTC. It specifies CSARLADYEQYF.

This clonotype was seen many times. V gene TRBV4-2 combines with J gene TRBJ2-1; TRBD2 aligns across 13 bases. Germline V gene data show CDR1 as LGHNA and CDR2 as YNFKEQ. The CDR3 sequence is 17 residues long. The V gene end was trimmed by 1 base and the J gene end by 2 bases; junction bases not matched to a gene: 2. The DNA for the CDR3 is TGTGCCAGCAGCCAAGTCGGGACTAGCGGGGCCTACAATGAGCAGTTCTTC. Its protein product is CASSQVGTSGAYNEQFF.

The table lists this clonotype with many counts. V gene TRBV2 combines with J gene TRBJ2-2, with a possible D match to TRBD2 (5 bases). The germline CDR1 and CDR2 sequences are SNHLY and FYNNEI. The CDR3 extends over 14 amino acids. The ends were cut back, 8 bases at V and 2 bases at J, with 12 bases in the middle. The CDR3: CASRGSPNTGELFF. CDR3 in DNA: TGTGCCAGCCGCGGGTCTCCAAACACCGGGGAGCTGTTTTTT.

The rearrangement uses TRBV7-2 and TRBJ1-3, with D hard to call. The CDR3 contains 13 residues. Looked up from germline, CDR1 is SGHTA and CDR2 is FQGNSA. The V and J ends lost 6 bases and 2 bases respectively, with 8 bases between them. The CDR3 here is CASSFNTGNTIYF. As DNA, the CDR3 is TGTGCCAGCAGTTTTAACACTGGAAACACCATATATTTT. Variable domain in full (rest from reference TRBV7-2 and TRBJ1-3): GAGVSQSPSNKVTEKGKDVELRCDPISGHTALYWYRQSLGQGLEFLIYFQGNSAPDKSGLPSDRFSAERTGGSVSTLTIQRTQQEDSAVYLCASSFNTGNTIYFGEGSWLTVV.

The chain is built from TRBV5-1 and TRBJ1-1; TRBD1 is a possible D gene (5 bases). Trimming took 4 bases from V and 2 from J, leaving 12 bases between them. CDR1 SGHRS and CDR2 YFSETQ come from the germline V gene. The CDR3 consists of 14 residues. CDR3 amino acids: CASSLRDPNTEAFF. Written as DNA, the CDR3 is TGCGCCAGCAGCCTCCGGGACCCCAACACTGAAGCTTTCTTT. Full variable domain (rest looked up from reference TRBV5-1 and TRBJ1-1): KAGVTQTPRYLIKTRGQQVTLSCSPISGHRSVSWYQQTPGQGLQFLFEYFSETQRNKGNFPGRFSGRQFSNSRSEMNVSTLELGDSALYLCASSLRDPNTEAFFGQGTRLTVV.

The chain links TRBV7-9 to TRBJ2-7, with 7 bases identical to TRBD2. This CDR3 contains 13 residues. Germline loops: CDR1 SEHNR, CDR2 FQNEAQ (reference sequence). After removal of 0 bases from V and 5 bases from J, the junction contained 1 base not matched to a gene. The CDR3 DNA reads TGTGCCAGCAGCTTAGCGGGGGGGGACGAGCAGTACTTC. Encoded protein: CASSLAGGDEQYF.

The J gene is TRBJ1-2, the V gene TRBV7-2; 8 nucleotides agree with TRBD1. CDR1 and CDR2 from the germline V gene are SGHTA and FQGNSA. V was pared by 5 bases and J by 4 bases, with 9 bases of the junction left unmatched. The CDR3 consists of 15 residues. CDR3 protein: CASSPRQGSGYGYTF. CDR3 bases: TGTGCCAGCAGCCCTCGACAGGGGTCCGGCTATGGCTACACCTTC. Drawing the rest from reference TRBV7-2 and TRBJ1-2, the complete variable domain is GAGVSQSPSNKVTEKGKDVELRCDPISGHTALYWYRQSLGQGLEFLIYFQGNSAPDKSGLPSDRFSAERTGGSVSTLTIQRTQQEDSAVYLCASSPRQGSGYGYTFGSGTRLTVV.

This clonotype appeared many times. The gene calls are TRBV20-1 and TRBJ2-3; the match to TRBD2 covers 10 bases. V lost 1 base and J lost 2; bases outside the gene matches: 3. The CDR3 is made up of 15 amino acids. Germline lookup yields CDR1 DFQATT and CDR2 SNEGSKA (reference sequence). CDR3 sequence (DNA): TGCAGTGCTAGAGGGACTAGCGGACACACAGATACGCAGTATTTT. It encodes CSARGTSGHTDTQYF.

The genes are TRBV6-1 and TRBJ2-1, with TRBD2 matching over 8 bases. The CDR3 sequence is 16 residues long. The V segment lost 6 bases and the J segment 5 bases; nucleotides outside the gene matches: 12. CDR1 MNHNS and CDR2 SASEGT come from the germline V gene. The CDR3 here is CASRFALAGYNNEQFF. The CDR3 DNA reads TGTGCCAGCAGATTCGCTCTAGCGGGCTATAACAATGAGCAGTTCTTC.

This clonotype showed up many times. The CDR3 protein is CAISPGTPPRDTEAFF. The CDR3 DNA reads TGTGCCATCAGCCCGGGGACACCCCCTAGGGACACTGAAGCTTTCTTT. This chain joins TRBV10-3 and TRBJ1-1; D might be TRBD1 (6 bases). The V end was cut by 6 bases, the J end by 3 bases, with 20 bases between. This CDR3 comprises 16 residues. From germline, CDR1 is ENHRY and CDR2 SYGVKD.

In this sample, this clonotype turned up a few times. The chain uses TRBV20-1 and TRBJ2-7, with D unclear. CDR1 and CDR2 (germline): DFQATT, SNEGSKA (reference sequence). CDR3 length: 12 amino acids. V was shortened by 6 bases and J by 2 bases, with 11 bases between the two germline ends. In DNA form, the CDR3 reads TGCAGTGCATCTCTACAAACCTACGAGCAGTACTTC. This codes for CSASLQTYEQYF.

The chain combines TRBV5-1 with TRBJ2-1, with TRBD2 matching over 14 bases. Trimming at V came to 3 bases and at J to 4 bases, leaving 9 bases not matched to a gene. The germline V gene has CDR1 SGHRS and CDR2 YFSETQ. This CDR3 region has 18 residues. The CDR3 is CASSSGLAGGLEYNEQFF. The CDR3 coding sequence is TGCGCCAGCAGCTCCGGACTAGCGGGGGGCCTGGAGTACAATGAGCAGTTCTTC. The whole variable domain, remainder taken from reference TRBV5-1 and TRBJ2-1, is KAGVTQTPRYLIKTRGQQVTLSCSPISGHRSVSWYQQTPGQGLQFLFEYFSETQRNKGNFPGRFSGRQFSNSRSEMNVSTLELGDSALYLCASSSGLAGGLEYNEQFFGPGTRLTVL.

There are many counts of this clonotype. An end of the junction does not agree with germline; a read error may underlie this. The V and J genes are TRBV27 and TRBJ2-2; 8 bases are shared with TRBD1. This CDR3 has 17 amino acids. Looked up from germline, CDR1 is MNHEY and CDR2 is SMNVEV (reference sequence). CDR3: CASSLSFRTGNIGELFF. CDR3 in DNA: TGTGCCAGCAGTTTATCTTTTAGGACAGGGAACATCGGGGAGCTGTTTTTT.

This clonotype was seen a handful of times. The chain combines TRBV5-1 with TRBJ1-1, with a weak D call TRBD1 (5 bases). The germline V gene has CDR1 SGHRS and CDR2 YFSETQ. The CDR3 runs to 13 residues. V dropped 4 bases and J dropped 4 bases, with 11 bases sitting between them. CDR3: CASSEPGPTEAFF. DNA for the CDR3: TGCGCCAGCAGCGAACCGGGACCCACTGAAGCTTTCTTT.

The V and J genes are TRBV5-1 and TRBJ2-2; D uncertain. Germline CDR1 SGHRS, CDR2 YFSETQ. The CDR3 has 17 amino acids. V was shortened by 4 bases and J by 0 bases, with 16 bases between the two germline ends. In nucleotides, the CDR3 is TGCGCCAGCAGCCCACGCGGTAGCCCAACGAACACCGGGGAGCTGTTTTTT. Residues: CASSPRGSPTNTGELFF. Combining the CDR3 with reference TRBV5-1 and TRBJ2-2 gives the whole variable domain KAGVTQTPRYLIKTRGQQVTLSCSPISGHRSVSWYQQTPGQGLQFLFEYFSETQRNKGNFPGRFSGRQFSNSRSEMNVSTLELGDSALYLCASSPRGSPTNTGELFFGEGSRLTVL.